This T cell receptor beta chain was sequenced for a study of blood T cells in healthy people across ages. Aged roughly 6 to 90, donors were systemically healthy Caucasians from Russia. PBMCs, at least 6 million per sample, were isolated. Together with a sample-barcoded 5' primer, a J-beta primer mix was included in a second PCR lasting about 6 to 12 cycles. TCRdb re-called the 5' RACE reads with MiXCR, one entry per CDR3 protein. The sample records about 720,000 distinct CDR3 sequences, 25% being singletons. Only one count was recorded for this clonotype. V trimming: 3 bases; J trimming: 2 bases; junction bases outside the gene matches: 10. The CDR3 totals 16 residues. CDR1 is LGHNA, CDR2 YSLEER, per germline. These records were also assigned to another study, of T cells of mothers and their children. This second report adds: All extracted RNA went into cDNA synthesis, around 1.4 ug per 15 ul. No clone of persistent microchimeric T cells was detected.

Sequenced sample: blood. The TCR originated in a boy aged 5-17 years in good health. V is TRBV4-3 and J is TRBJ2-7; 7 nucleotides line up with TRBD1. For the CDR3, the DNA is TGCGCCAGCAGCCAGTCCCGGGACAGCACACCCTACGAGCAGTACTTC. Its protein product is CASSQSRDSTPYEQYF.